The 9 T cell receptor beta chains listed next were all sequenced from one sample in a study of cytomegalovirus exposure and HLA in healthy donors. Primers included in the PCR were 60 Vbeta and 13 Jbeta primers. Only in-frame clones appear in the TCRdb table, and some are missing; sequencing was by immunoSEQ multiplex PCR. The table includes roughly 98,000 clones, under 75% detected once. The sequencing sample was made of PBMCs. These receptors were taken from a man aged 45-65 years in good health and CMV-seronegative.

CDR3 loop: CAISAISDNSPLHF. The CDR3 nucleotides read TGTGCCATCAGCGCCATTAGTGATAATTCACCCCTCCACTTT. This rearrangement joins TRBV10-3 to TRBJ1-6; D remains ambiguous. In germline, CDR1 is ENHRY, CDR2 SYGVKD. Deletions cut 6 bases from V and 5 bases from J, with 11 bases between. The CDR3 contains 14 residues.

The chain couples TRBV5-1 to TRBJ2-2; a possible D gene is TRBD1 (6 bases). The CDR3 is 16 residues long. V lost 2 bases, J lost 2 bases, and 13 bases lay in between. Germline lookup yields CDR1 SGHRS and CDR2 YFSETQ. CDR3 DNA sequence: TGCGCCAGCAGCTTACAGGGACCCAAAAACACCGGGGAGCTGTTTTTT. Protein: CASSLQGPKNTGELFF.

V and J are TRBV11-2 and TRBJ1-1; TRBD1 agrees at 8 bases. CDR3 length: 16 amino acids. With 3 bases clipped from V and 1 base from J, the junction kept 7 bases outside the gene matches. The germline CDR1 and CDR2 sequences are SGHAT and FQNNGV. The CDR3 loop is CASSFPTGVPNTEAFF. The CDR3 bases are TGTGCCAGCAGCTTTCCGACAGGGGTACCGAACACTGAAGCTTTCTTT.

The chain has TRBV19 and TRBJ2-7; 8 positions agree with TRBD1. V lost 3 bases and J lost 1; bases outside the gene matches: 5. This CDR3 comprises 15 residues. The germline V gene encodes CDR1 LNHDA and CDR2 SQIVND (reference sequence). CDR3 coding DNA: TGTGCCAGTAGTATGGCCAGGGGGCCTTCCTACGAGCAGTACTTC. Amino acid sequence: CASSMARGPSYEQYF.

The chain combines TRBV5-4 with TRBJ2-6; no definite D call. The germline gives CDR1 SGHNT, CDR2 YYREEE (reference sequence). V was pared by 2 bases and J by 7 bases, with 7 bases between. This CDR3 spans 13 amino acids. CDR3 sequence reads: CASSFQSANVLTF. The CDR3 nucleotides are TGTGCCAGCAGCTTCCAGTCCGCCAACGTCCTGACTTTC.

The chain couples TRBV18 to TRBJ2-6, with D possibly being TRBD1 (5 bases). The CDR3 totals 20 residues. V lost 3 bases, J lost 0 bases, and 21 bases lay in between. Germline V gene data show CDR1 as KGHSH and CDR2 as LQKENI. For the CDR3, the DNA is TGTGCCAGCTCACCTGAGCAGGGCGGACGATTACTCTCTGGGGCCAACGTCCTGACTTTC. Translation gives CASSPEQGGRLLSGANVLTF. Full variable domain (missing parts from reference TRBV18 and TRBJ2-6): NAGVMQNPRHLVRRRGQEARLRCSPMKGHSHVYWYRQLPEEGLKFMVYLQKENIIDESGMPKERFSAEFPKEGPSILRIQQVVRGDSAAYFCASSPEQGGRLLSGANVLTFGAGSRLTVL.

V is TRBV4-1 and J is TRBJ2-7, with 12 bases that match TRBD2. This CDR3 region has 15 residues. V gave up 1 base and J gave up 5 bases; unmatched junction bases: 3. Per the germline V gene, CDR1 is MGHRA and CDR2 is YSYEKL. CDR3 nucleotide sequence: TGCGCCAGCAGCCAAGGACTAGCGGGAGAAAACGAGCAGTACTTC. It codes for CASSQGLAGENEQYF.

The gene calls are TRBV28 and TRBJ2-3, with D perhaps TRBD2 (6 bases). V lost 3 bases and J 4 bases, leaving 11 bases between the germline ends. The CDR3 covers 14 residues. CDR1 MDHEN and CDR2 SYDVKM come from the germline V gene. This CDR3 is CASSFGGIPDTQYF. The CDR3 DNA reads TGTGCCAGCAGTTTCGGAGGGATCCCAGATACGCAGTATTTT.

The chain joins TRBV18 to TRBJ1-1; possible D gene TRBD1, 6 bases. Germline V CDR1 and CDR2: KGHSH, LQKENI. The length of the CDR3 is 16 residues. V shed 6 bases and J shed 4 bases, with 21 bases lying between them. The CDR3 sequence: CASSPRSGGQGTEAFF. The CDR3, as DNA: TGTGCCAGCTCCCCTCGATCGGGGGGCCAGGGCACTGAAGCTTTCTTT. Based on the CDR3 plus reference TRBV18 and TRBJ1-1, the full variable domain is NAGVMQNPRHLVRRRGQEARLRCSPMKGHSHVYWYRQLPEEGLKFMVYLQKENIIDESGMPKERFSAEFPKEGPSILRIQQVVRGDSAAYFCASSPRSGGQGTEAFFGQGTRLTVV.